This TCR beta chain was identified during a study of T cell responses to AZD1222 COVID-19 vaccine. For the study at large: Second-dose intervals near 4 or 12 weeks were combined.

TCRdb's table, derived via immunoSEQ multiplex PCR, lists solely in-frame clones and lacks some. The sample shows about 150,000 clones, around 92% of them seen only once. There are a few counts of this clone. The antigen remains undetermined. General study points: Unmutated variant regions are reportedly the target of nearly half of TCRs that are spike-specific. Donors were mostly white British, more females; clonal diversity possibly underestimated.

This CDR3 region has 15 residues. Sample: peripheral blood, taken on day 0 of AZD1222 vaccination. The sequence was collected from an adult in good health. The rearrangement joins TRBV21-1 to TRBJ2-2; TRBD1 reflects the table's D call only, with no check against the DNA. TRBV21-1 is a pseudogene. CDR3 loop: CASSKVTGNTGELFF. CDR3 nucleotides: TGTGCCAGCAGCAAAGTCACAGGGAACACCGGGGAGCTGTTTTTT.